Following are 20 T cell receptor beta chains from one sample sequenced in a study of T cells in Graves' hyperthyroidism and ophthalmopathy. RNA transcripts yielded amplified TCR beta CDR3 regions. In the first-round RT-PCR of the TCR CDR3, the HTBI primer set was used. One entry per CDR3 protein results from TCRdb running MiXCR on the multiplex PCR reads. The repertoire holds about 49,000 distinct CDR3 sequences, 45% to 65% seen once, with about 35% in the top ten. Specimen: peripheral blood or thyroid tissue (not recorded which). These receptors all stem from a young man with Graves' hyperthyroidism.

There are a few counts of this clonotype. The genes are TRBV7-9 and TRBJ2-6; D remains unclear. This CDR3 comprises 15 residues. Germline CDR1 reads SEHNR; CDR2 reads FQNEAQ (reference sequence). The V end lost 3 bases, the J end lost 0 bases, and 6 bases lay between the germline ends. DNA for the CDR3: TGTGCCAGCAGCTTGGAACGCTCTGGGGCCAACGTCCTGACTTTC. It encodes CASSLERSGANVLTF.

About this clonotype: A read error is possible here, since a much larger clone lies one base away. Lacking the conserved final phenylalanine or tryptophan, this CDR3 likely reflects a read error. V usage is TRBV7-9 and J usage is TRBJ2-5; TRBD2 matches at 10 bases. CDR3 length equals 16 residues. The V and J ends lost 5 bases and 3 bases, in that order; junction bases with no gene match: 9. Germline CDR1 is SEHNR and CDR2 is FQNEAQ (reference sequence). This chain's CDR3 is CASSVLSGGSKETQYS. The CDR3 nucleotides read TGTGCCAGCAGCGTCCTTAGCGGGGGGTCCAAAGAGACCCAGTACTCC.

This clonotype was detected ten times or more. J is TRBJ1-1 and V is TRBV2; D is unresolved. Trimming shortened V by 7 bases and J by 1 base, and 13 bases separated the two germline ends. The length of the CDR3 is 14 residues. Germline V CDR1 and CDR2: SNHLY, FYNNEI. The CDR3 spells CASTTDGKNTEAFF. The CDR3 DNA is TGTGCCAGCACCACGGACGGAAAGAACACTGAAGCTTTCTTT.

Details on this clonotype: This CDR3 fails to terminate in the conserved phenylalanine or tryptophan, so it likely reflects a read error. The chain uses TRBV2 and TRBJ1-4, with D unresolved. Looked up from germline, CDR1 is SNHLY and CDR2 is FYNNEI. The CDR3 is made up of 15 amino acids. The ends were cut back, 6 bases at V and 0 bases at J, with 11 bases in the middle. The CDR3 DNA is TGTGCCAGCAGGGGGAGTCCTTCAACTAATGAAAAACTGTTTTTA. Amino acids: CASRGSPSTNEKLFL.

This clonotype was detected ten times or more. Its ends do not fully match the called genes, so a read error is possible. This CDR3 is CASTLQGGPTDTQYF. The DNA for the CDR3 is TGTGCCAGCACCTTGCAGGGAGGGCCCACAGATACGCAGTATTTT. The V call is TRBV5-6, the J call TRBJ2-3, with 7 nucleotides matching TRBD2. This CDR3 is 15 amino acids long. Germline values: CDR1 SGHDT, CDR2 YYEEEE.

The chain couples TRBV10-2 to TRBJ2-5; D unresolved. V dropped 0 bases and J dropped 5 bases, with 4 bases sitting between them. The CDR3 spans 12 residues. The germline V gene encodes CDR1 WSHSY and CDR2 SAAADI. The CDR3 region is CASSESTETQYF. CDR3 sequence (DNA): TGCGCCAGCAGTGAGTCGACTGAGACCCAGTACTTC.

This clonotype counts as medium-sized (0.01 to 0.1%). The chain carries TRBV10-2 and TRBJ1-3; D not resolved. V lost 8 bases and J lost 0, with 8 bases in between. Germline V gene lookup returns CDR1 WSHSY and CDR2 SAAADI. The CDR3 sequence is 13 residues long. CDR3 region: CASRPFSGNTIYF. The DNA for the CDR3 is TGCGCCAGCCGGCCCTTCTCTGGAAACACCATATATTTT.

This clonotype was seen a handful of times. The chain couples TRBV18 to TRBJ2-6, with D possibly TRBD1 on 6 matching bases. Trimming removed 6 bases at V and 3 bases at J, with 12 bases between. Germline values: CDR1 KGHSH, CDR2 LQKENI. The CDR3 length is 15 residues. CDR3 sequence (DNA): TGTGCCAGCTCCCGGACAGCGGATGGGGCCAACGTCCTGACTTTC. This gives the protein CASSRTADGANVLTF.

This clonotype has a count of ten or more. The genes are TRBV6-2 or TRBV6-3 and TRBJ1-5, with D hard to call. CDR1 MNHEY and CDR2 SVGEGT come from the germline V gene. Deletions cut 0 bases from V and 5 bases from J, with 11 bases between. The CDR3 runs 15 residues. CDR3 in amino acids: CASSYSVSPYQPQHF. CDR3 sequence (DNA): TGTGCCAGCAGTTACTCGGTGTCACCGTATCAGCCCCAGCATTTT.

The V call is TRBV29-1, the J call TRBJ2-5, with D possibly being TRBD1 (5 bases). The CDR3 is 13 amino acids. V lost 8 bases and J 5 bases, leaving 18 bases between the germline ends. In germline, CDR1 is SQVTM, CDR2 ANQGSEA. CDR3 sequence reads: CSRRWGVPETQYF. CDR3 nucleotides: TGCAGCCGTCGGTGGGGCGTTCCGGAGACCCAGTACTTC.

V gene TRBV24-1 combines with J gene TRBJ1-2; D may be TRBD1 (5 bases). The CDR3 is 14 amino acids. Germline V gives CDR1 KGHDR, CDR2 SFDVKD. Trimming removed 4 bases from V and 6 bases from J, with 14 bases in between. CDR3 protein: CATSDPRAGHGYTF. In nucleotides, the CDR3 is TGTGCCACCAGTGACCCGAGAGCAGGGCATGGCTACACCTTC.

This clonotype was recorded only once. A junction boundary mismatches the germline segment, possibly from a read error. The gene calls are TRBV29-1 and TRBJ2-5, with 8 bases fitting TRBD2. CDR3 size: 16 residues. Germline-derived CDR1 and CDR2 are SQVTM and ANQGSEA. The CDR3 is CSVRPGSSGTKEAQYF. CDR3 nucleotides: TGCAGCGTGAGGCCCGGGAGTAGCGGGACCAAAGAGGCCCAGTACTTC.

V is TRBV19 and J is TRBJ1-2; 9 positions match TRBD1. From germline, CDR1 is LNHDA and CDR2 SQIVND (reference sequence). The ends lost 7 bases at V and 3 bases at J; junction bases unmatched: 3. The CDR3 covers 13 residues. As DNA, the CDR3 is TGTGCCAGTAAGCGGACAGGGGACTATGGCTACACCTTC. Its translation: CASKRTGDYGYTF. Complete variable domain (other parts from reference TRBV19 and TRBJ1-2): DGGITQSPKYLFRKEGQNVTLSCEQNLNHDAMYWYRQDPGQGLRLIYYSQIVNDFQKGDIAEGYSVSREKKESFPLTVTSAQKNPTAFYLCASKRTGDYGYTFGSGTRLTVV.

This clonotype was picked up many times. The rearrangement links TRBV27 to TRBJ2-5; D not certain. Germline-derived CDR1 and CDR2 are MNHEY and SMNVEV (reference sequence). Trimming removed 8 bases from V and 1 base from J, with 11 bases in between. The CDR3 is 13 amino acids. This chain's CDR3 is CASFKRVQETQYF. The CDR3 DNA reads TGTGCCAGCTTCAAACGAGTCCAAGAGACCCAGTACTTC.

CDR3 nucleotide sequence: TGCAGTGCTAGAGATCCAAGCCTTAAAGAGACCCAGTACTTC. This translates into CSARDPSLKETQYF. The J gene is TRBJ2-5, the V gene TRBV20-1; no definite D call. The CDR3 spans 14 residues. Germline lookup yields CDR1 DFQATT and CDR2 SNEGSKA (reference sequence). V lost 0 bases to trimming and J lost 3 bases, with 11 bases between them.

The chain recombines TRBV2 with TRBJ1-2, with 8 bases aligning to TRBD1. Per germline, CDR1 SNHLY and CDR2 FYNNEI. Unmatched junction bases numbered 2, after V lost 3 bases and J lost 2 bases. This CDR3 spans 14 amino acids. The CDR3 is CASSDDRGNYGYTF. The CDR3 bases are TGTGCCAGCAGTGATGACAGGGGAAACTATGGCTACACCTTC.

The rearrangement joins TRBV7-9 to TRBJ2-5; TRBD2 matches at 10 bases. In germline, CDR1 is SEHNR, CDR2 FQNEAQ (reference sequence). Trimming took 8 bases from V and 5 from J; bases not matched to a gene: 11. The CDR3 is 15 residues long. The chain's CDR3 is CASGLAGGPGETQYF. CDR3 sequence (DNA): TGTGCCAGCGGGTTAGCGGGAGGCCCGGGGGAGACCCAGTACTTC.

A note on this clonotype: Given a much more abundant clone one base away, this may be a read error. This chain links TRBV7-8 with TRBJ1-5; the match to TRBD1 covers 7 bases. Near its end, the DNA agrees better with TRBJ2-3, so the J call may be wrong. Germline V gene sequence: CDR1 SGHVS, CDR2 FQNEAQ. The CDR3 spans 12 residues. The CDR3 region has the DNA TGTGCCAGCCAGACAGGGCATCAGCCCCAGTATTTT. Protein product: CASQTGHQPQYF.

There are many counts of this clonotype. The chain carries TRBV6-6 and TRBJ2-7; 7 positions agree with TRBD2. CDR1 is MNHNY, CDR2 SVGAGI, per germline (reference sequence). CDR3 length: 16 residues. V lost 2 bases to trimming and J lost 2 bases; unmatched junction nucleotides: 9. The CDR3 sequence: CASSYPRRGGTYEQYF. The CDR3 DNA sequence: TGTGCCAGCAGTTACCCCCGAAGGGGAGGGACCTACGAGCAGTACTTC.

Only one count was recorded for this clonotype. V gene TRBV29-1 combines with J gene TRBJ2-2, with 9 bases that match TRBD1. The J segment lost 5 bases and the V segment lost 4 bases, leaving 5 bases of the junction unmatched. Germline-derived CDR1 and CDR2 are SQVTM and ANQGSEA. There are 14 residues in the CDR3. CDR3 region: CSVGGTGFTGELFF. CDR3 in DNA: TGCAGCGTTGGGGGGACAGGGTTTACCGGGGAGCTGTTTTTT.